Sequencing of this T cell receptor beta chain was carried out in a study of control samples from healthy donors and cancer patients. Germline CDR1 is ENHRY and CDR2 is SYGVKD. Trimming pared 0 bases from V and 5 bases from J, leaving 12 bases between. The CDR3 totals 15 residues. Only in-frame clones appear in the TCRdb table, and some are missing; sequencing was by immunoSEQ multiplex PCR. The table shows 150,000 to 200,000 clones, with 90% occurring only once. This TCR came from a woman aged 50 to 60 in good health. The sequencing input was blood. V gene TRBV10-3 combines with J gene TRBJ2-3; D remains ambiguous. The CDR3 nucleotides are TGTGCCATCAGTGAGTCTACCCAAGGCAAAGATACGCAGTATTTT. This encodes CAISESTQGKDTQYF.